This is a list of T cell receptor beta chains from one sample in a study of blood T cell repertoires in COVID-19. TCRdb's table, derived via immunoSEQ multiplex PCR, lists solely in-frame clones and lacks some. The top ten hold 9.1% of the sample, which has about 250,000 clones, approximately 85% seen once. The material sequenced was PBMCs or T cells enriched from blood (not recorded which). Receptors were obtained from a woman aged 50 to 60 with acute COVID-19. The CDR3 runs from the conserved cysteine through the conserved F or W. A D gene is named only where the DNA matches it firmly. The size field is filled for only some rows; it gives once, few, many or a size class.

once	TRBV18	TRBJ2-1	TRBD1	CASSPPGIAGGDVDEQFF	TGTGCCAGCTCACCCCCAGGAATTGCAGGGGGCGATGTAGATGAGCAGTTCTTC
.	TRBV5-4	TRBJ1-1	.	CASSGGEGIGDTEAFF	TGTGCCAGCAGTGGGGGGGAGGGGATTGGCGACACTGAAGCTTTCTTT
.	TRBV4-3	TRBJ1-4	.	CASGRGNEKLFF	TGCGCCAGCGGCAGGGGCAATGAAAAACTGTTTTTT
.	TRBV19	TRBJ2-3	TRBD2	CASSPRGSGGGGSTDTQYF	TGTGCCAGTAGTCCTCGCGGTAGCGGGGGTGGGGGAAGCACAGATACGCAGTATTTT
.	TRBV13	TRBJ1-3	.	CASSSTQGGNTIYF	TGTGCCAGCAGCTCTACTCAGGGGGGAAACACCATATATTTT
.	TRBV30	TRBJ2-3	TRBD2	CAWILAGGSTDTQYF	TGTGCCTGGATACTAGCGGGGGGAAGCACAGATACGCAGTATTTT
.	TRBV18	TRBJ1-1	.	CASSPNRNTEAFF	TGTGCCAGCTCACCGAACAGGAACACTGAAGCTTTCTTT
.	TRBV3-1/TRBV3-2	TRBJ2-3	.	CASSQDIGSTDTQYF	TGTGCCAGCAGCCAAGATATCGGTAGCACGGATACGCAGTATTTT
.	TRBV7-9	TRBJ1-5	.	CASSLGDKIHNQPQHF	TGTGCCAGCAGCTTAGGAGACAAAATTCACAATCAGCCCCAGCATTTT
.	TRBV9	TRBJ2-2	.	CASSVEPDTWGELFF	TGTGCCAGCAGCGTAGAACCAGACACCTGGGGGGAGCTGTTTTTT
.	TRBV6-1	TRBJ2-3	.	CASSEAGTDTQYF	TGTGCCAGCAGTGAGGCCGGGACAGATACGCAGTATTTT
.	TRBV18	TRBJ1-5	.	CASSPIQGTNQPQHF	TGTGCCAGCTCCCCTATACAGGGCACCAATCAGCCCCAGCATTTT